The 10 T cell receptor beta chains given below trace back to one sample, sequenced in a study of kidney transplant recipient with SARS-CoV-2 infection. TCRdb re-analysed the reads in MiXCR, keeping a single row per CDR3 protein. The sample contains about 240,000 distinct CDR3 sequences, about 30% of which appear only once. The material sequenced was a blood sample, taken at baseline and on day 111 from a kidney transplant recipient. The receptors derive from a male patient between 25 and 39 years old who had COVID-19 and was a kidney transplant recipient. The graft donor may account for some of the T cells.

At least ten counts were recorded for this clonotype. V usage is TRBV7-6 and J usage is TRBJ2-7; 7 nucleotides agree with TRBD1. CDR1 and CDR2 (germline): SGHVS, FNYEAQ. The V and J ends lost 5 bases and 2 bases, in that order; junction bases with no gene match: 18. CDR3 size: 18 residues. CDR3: CASSTRTGRIETTYEQYF. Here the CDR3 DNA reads TGTGCCAGCAGCACTAGGACAGGCCGCATCGAGACTACCTACGAGCAGTACTTC.

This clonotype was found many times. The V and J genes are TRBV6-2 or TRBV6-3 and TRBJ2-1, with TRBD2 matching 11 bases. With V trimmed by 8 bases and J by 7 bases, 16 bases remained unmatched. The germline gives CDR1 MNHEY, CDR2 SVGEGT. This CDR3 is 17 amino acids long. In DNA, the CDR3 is TGTGCCAGCGGACGCCCTTCCTTAGCGGGAGGGCCTAATGAGCAGTTCTTC. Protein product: CASGRPSLAGGPNEQFF.

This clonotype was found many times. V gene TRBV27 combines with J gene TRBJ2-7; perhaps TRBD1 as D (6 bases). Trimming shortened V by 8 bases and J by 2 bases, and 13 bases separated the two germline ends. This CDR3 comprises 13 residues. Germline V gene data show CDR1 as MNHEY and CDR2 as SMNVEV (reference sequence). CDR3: CASQRDKTYEQYF. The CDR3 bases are TGTGCCAGCCAACGGGACAAGACCTACGAGCAGTACTTC.

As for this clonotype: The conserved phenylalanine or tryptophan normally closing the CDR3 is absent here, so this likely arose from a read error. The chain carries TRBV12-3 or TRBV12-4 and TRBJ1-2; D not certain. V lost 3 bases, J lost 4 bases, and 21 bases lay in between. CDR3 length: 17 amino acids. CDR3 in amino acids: CASSFDSTAGKTYGYTL. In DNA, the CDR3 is TGTGCCAGCAGTTTTGATAGCACAGCAGGAAAGACCTATGGCTACACCCTC.

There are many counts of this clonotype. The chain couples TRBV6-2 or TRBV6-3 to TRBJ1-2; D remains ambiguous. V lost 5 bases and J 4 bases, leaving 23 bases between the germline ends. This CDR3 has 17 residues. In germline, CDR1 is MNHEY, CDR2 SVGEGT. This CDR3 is CASSGSTCIGKTYGYTF. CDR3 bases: TGTGCCAGCAGTGGATCTACCTGCATCGGAAAGACCTATGGCTACACCTTC.

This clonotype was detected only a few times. The CDR3 DNA sequence: TGTGCCACCAGTGACCCGGACAGGTACCAAGAGACCCAGTACTTC. Translating it yields CATSDPDRYQETQYF. The V gene is TRBV24-1, the J gene TRBJ2-5; 7 bases align to TRBD1. Germline assignment: CDR1 KGHDR and CDR2 SFDVKD. V lost 4 bases and J lost 0; bases outside the gene matches: 4. The CDR3 runs to 15 residues.

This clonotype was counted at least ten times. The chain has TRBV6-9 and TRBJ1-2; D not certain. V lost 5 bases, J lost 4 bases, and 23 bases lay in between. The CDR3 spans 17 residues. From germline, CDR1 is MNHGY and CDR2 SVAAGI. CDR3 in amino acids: CASSTNLPYGKTYGYTF. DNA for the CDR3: TGTGCCAGCAGTACAAATCTGCCTTACGGAAAGACCTATGGCTACACCTTC.

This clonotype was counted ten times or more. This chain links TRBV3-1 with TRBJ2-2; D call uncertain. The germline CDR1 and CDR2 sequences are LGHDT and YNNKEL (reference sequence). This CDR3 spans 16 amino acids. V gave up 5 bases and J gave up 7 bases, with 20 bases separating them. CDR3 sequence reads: CASSSHLSGFGGELFF. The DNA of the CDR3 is TGTGCCAGCAGCTCGCACCTGTCCGGCTTTGGCGGGGAGCTGTTTTTT.

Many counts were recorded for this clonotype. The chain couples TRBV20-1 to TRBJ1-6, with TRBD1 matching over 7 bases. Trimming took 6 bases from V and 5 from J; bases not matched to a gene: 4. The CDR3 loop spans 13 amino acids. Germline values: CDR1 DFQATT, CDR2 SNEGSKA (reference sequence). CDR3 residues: CSAQTGHNSPLHF. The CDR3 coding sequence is TGCAGTGCCCAGACAGGGCATAATTCACCCCTCCACTTT.

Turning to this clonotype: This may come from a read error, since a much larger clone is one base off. The CDR3 here is CASNPGGGNPYGQYF. CDR3 bases: TGTGCCAGTAACCCAGGGGGGGGAAACCCCTACGGGCAGTACTTC. The genes are TRBV19 and TRBJ2-7, with D perhaps matching TRBD1 or TRBD2 (7 bases each). This CDR3 has 15 residues. Germline CDR1 LNHDA, CDR2 SQIVND (reference sequence).